The 19 T cell receptor beta chains below were found in one sample sequenced in a study of shared clonotypes between healthy human individuals. Sequenced by immunoSEQ multiplex PCR; TCRdb stores in-frame clones only, minus some. The sample records about 2 million clones, about 95% being singletons. The sample taken for sequencing was naive CD4+ T cells sorted from blood. The sample's subset: CD45RA+ positively selected. All receptors come from a man aged 18 to 29 in good health.

The chain recombines TRBV7-6 with TRBJ2-5; TRBD2 matches at 11 bases. The CDR3 runs to 15 residues. Trimming cost V 1 base and J 4 bases; bases outside gene matches: 2. Germline V gene sequence: CDR1 SGHVS, CDR2 FNYEAQ. The CDR3 reads CASSLGLAGTETQYF. The CDR3 DNA follows: TGTGCCAGCAGCTTAGGACTAGCGGGGACAGAGACCCAGTACTTC.

The chain carries TRBV19 and TRBJ2-5; possibly TRBD1 for D (6 bases). V was shortened by 4 bases and J by 3 bases, with 15 bases between the two germline ends. CDR1 LNHDA and CDR2 SQIVND come from the germline V gene (reference sequence). This CDR3 comprises 15 residues. CDR3 protein: CASSSTGSAKETQYF. The CDR3 coding sequence is TGTGCCAGTAGTAGTACAGGGAGCGCAAAAGAGACCCAGTACTTC.

V is TRBV5-6 and J is TRBJ1-1, with D unclear. The CDR3 covers 15 residues. Trimming shortened V by 0 bases and J by 2 bases, and 11 bases separated the two germline ends. Looked up from germline, CDR1 is SGHDT and CDR2 is YYEEEE. CDR3 DNA sequence: TGTGCCAGCAGCTTGGTGGGTACTATCAACACTGAAGCTTTCTTT. This sequence encodes CASSLVGTINTEAFF. The full variable domain, with the rest looked up from reference TRBV5-6 and TRBJ1-1, is DAGVTQSPTHLIKTRGQQVTLRCSPKSGHDTVSWYQQALGQGPQFIFQYYEEEERQRGNFPDRFSGHQFPNYSSELNVNALLLGDSALYLCASSLVGTINTEAFFGQGTRLTVV.

This rearrangement joins TRBV21-1 to TRBJ2-3; TRBD2, the table's D call, lacks a check against the DNA. TRBV21-1 is listed as a pseudogene. This CDR3 comprises 18 residues. This CDR3 is CASSMPLNCGRRSDTQYF. The CDR3 nucleotides are TGTGCCAGCAGCATGCCCTTAAATTGCGGGAGGAGGTCAGATACGCAGTATTTT.

This clone was observed once. The chain employs TRBV5-4 and TRBJ2-3; D perhaps matches TRBD1 (5 bases). The CDR3 has 15 amino acids. In germline, CDR1 is SGHNT, CDR2 YYREEE (reference sequence). Trimming took 0 bases from V and 0 from J, leaving 8 bases between them. The CDR3 nucleotides are TGTGCCAGCAGCTTGGATCAGGGTAGCACAGATACGCAGTATTTT. Translating it yields CASSLDQGSTDTQYF.

The CDR3 coding sequence is TGTGCCAGCCGAGGACTAGCCTCAGGCTACGAGCAGTACTTC. Protein sequence: CASRGLASGYEQYF. This chain joins TRBV11-2 and TRBJ2-7, with 8 bases identical to TRBD2. V shed 8 bases and J 3 bases; nucleotides not matched to a gene: 9. This CDR3 is 14 amino acids long. Germline CDR1 reads SGHAT; CDR2 reads FQNNGV.

The sample holds one count of this clone. The V gene is TRBV19, the J gene TRBJ2-1; 10 nucleotides agree with TRBD2. This CDR3 has 16 amino acids. J gave up 2 bases and V 8 bases, and 9 bases lay outside the gene matches. Germline lookup yields CDR1 LNHDA and CDR2 SQIVND (reference sequence). This CDR3 reads CASAPGLATTYNEQFF. The CDR3, as DNA: TGTGCCAGTGCTCCGGGACTAGCGACGACCTACAATGAGCAGTTCTTC.

In regard to this clone: Other nucleotide sequences in the sample specify the same CDR3. This rearrangement joins TRBV5-1 to TRBJ2-2, with TRBD2 as a possible D gene (6 bases). Trimming left V 0 bases short and J 0 bases short, with 6 bases between. This CDR3 is built from 15 residues. Germline V lookup: CDR1 SGHRS, CDR2 YFSETQ. The CDR3 coding sequence is TGCGCCAGCAGCTTGGGCGGGACGAACACCGGGGAGCTGTTTTTT. Translated: CASSLGGTNTGELFF.

About this clone itself: The identical CDR3 is also encoded by other nucleotide sequences in the sample. The rearrangement uses TRBV5-4 and TRBJ2-2; 7 bases fit TRBD1. The CDR3 runs 14 residues. V lost 4 bases and J lost 1; bases outside the gene matches: 1. Germline CDR1 reads SGHNT; CDR2 reads YYREEE (reference sequence). DNA of the CDR3: TGTGCCAGCAGCCGGGACAGGAACACCGGGGAGCTGTTTTTT. Translating gives CASSRDRNTGELFF.

Note on this clone: Different DNA sequences within this sample yield the same CDR3. The V call is TRBV18, the J call TRBJ2-5, with unresolved D. The CDR3 length is 14 residues. The ends were cut back, 3 bases at V and 5 bases at J, with 13 bases in the middle. Per germline, CDR1 KGHSH and CDR2 LQKENI. CDR3 nucleotide sequence: TGTGCCAGCTCACCCCTCGGGCTCCTGGAGACCCAGTACTTC. This encodes CASSPLGLLETQYF.

The chain couples TRBV29-1 to TRBJ2-7; D is tentatively TRBD1 or TRBD2 (5 bases each). This CDR3 contains 13 residues. CDR1 is SQVTM, CDR2 ANQGSEA, per germline. Trimming shortened V by 6 bases and J by 3 bases, and 15 bases separated the two germline ends. The CDR3 loop is CSVQQGAYYEQYF. The CDR3 region has the DNA TGCAGCGTCCAGCAGGGAGCTTACTACGAGCAGTACTTC.

The chain joins TRBV7-2 to TRBJ2-1, with D possibly TRBD1 on 5 matching bases. The CDR3 length is 15 residues. CDR1 and CDR2 (germline): SGHTA, FQGNSA. V lost 1 base to trimming and J lost 7 bases, with 14 bases between them. The CDR3 bases are TGTGCCAGCAGCTTAGTAGGGCAGGGTATGAATGAGCAGTTCTTC. It specifies CASSLVGQGMNEQFF.

Details on this clone: Other DNA sequences from this sample encode an identical CDR3 as well. The genes are TRBV28 and TRBJ1-2; no firm D call. V lost 2 bases and J lost 0, with 4 bases in between. Germline CDR1 MDHEN, CDR2 SYDVKM. CDR3 length: 13 residues. CDR3 nucleotides: TGTGCCAGCAGTTTACGGGCTAACTATGGCTACACCTTC. It specifies CASSLRANYGYTF.

This chain connects TRBV7-2 to TRBJ1-4, with D perhaps TRBD1 (6 bases). The CDR3 has 16 residues. V was shortened by 3 bases and J by 0 bases, with 11 bases between the two germline ends. Germline CDR1 reads SGHTA; CDR2 reads FQGNSA. The CDR3 loop reads CASSLWGPATNEKLFF. CDR3 sequence (DNA): TGTGCCAGCAGCTTGTGGGGGCCTGCAACTAATGAAAAACTGTTTTTT.

The rearrangement joins TRBV19 to TRBJ1-3; 11 nucleotides match TRBD1. The CDR3 runs to 22 residues. The V gene's germline CDR1 is LNHDA and CDR2 SQIVND (reference sequence). J gave up 0 bases and V 8 bases, and 24 bases lay outside the gene matches. The CDR3 sequence is CASPEIKGQGVRQSLSGNTIYF. The CDR3 DNA sequence: TGTGCCAGTCCTGAAATAAAGGGACAGGGGGTACGTCAGTCTCTCTCTGGAAACACCATATATTTT.

The rearrangement joins TRBV6-1 to TRBJ2-3, with 9 bases that match TRBD1. V trimming: 6 bases; J trimming: 2 bases; junction bases outside the gene matches: 3. From germline, CDR1 is MNHNS and CDR2 SASEGT. The CDR3 has 14 residues. The CDR3, as DNA: TGTGCCAGCAGGCGGACAGGGGCCACAGATACGCAGTATTTT. Amino acid sequence: CASRRTGATDTQYF.

The chain has TRBV15 and TRBJ1-1; TRBD1 might be the D (6 bases). Germline CDR1 is LNHNV and CDR2 is YYDKDF (reference sequence). The ends were cut back, 1 base at V and 0 bases at J, with 12 bases in the middle. The length of the CDR3 is 16 residues. The CDR3 DNA reads TGTGCCACCAGCAGAGCTGGGACACTCATGAACACTGAAGCTTTCTTT. Its protein is CATSRAGTLMNTEAFF.

V and J are TRBV7-2 and TRBJ2-7, with TRBD1 as a possible D gene (6 bases). This CDR3 region has 13 residues. Trimming removed 5 bases from V and 2 bases from J, with 10 bases in between. CDR1 SGHTA and CDR2 FQGNSA come from the germline V gene. This CDR3 is CASSQDRAYEQYF. CDR3 nucleotides: TGTGCCAGCAGCCAGGACAGAGCCTACGAGCAGTACTTC.

The gene calls are TRBV5-5 and TRBJ2-7; TRBD2 matches at 12 bases. The V gene's germline CDR1 is SGHKS and CDR2 YYEKEE (reference sequence). This CDR3 is 17 amino acids long. The trim removed 2 bases at V and 0 bases at J, leaving 6 bases unmatched. The CDR3 spells CASSLSLAGGSSYEQYF. The DNA for the CDR3 is TGTGCCAGCAGCTTATCCCTAGCGGGAGGGAGCTCCTACGAGCAGTACTTC.